This entry describes one TCR beta chain. V shed 6 bases and J 4 bases; nucleotides not matched to a gene: 7. CDR3 length equals 14 residues. Germline V gene lookup returns CDR1 MNHEY and CDR2 SMNVEV (reference sequence). The data belong to a study of brain T cells in children with intractable seizures. Repertoires were generated with immunoSEQ multiplex PCR, while TCRdb's copy carries only in-frame clones and drops some. Seen here are about 80,000 clones, 90% to 95% observed once, and the top ten hold about 23%. Sample: peripheral blood, taken at surgery. The source is a girl aged 2 to 10 with Rasmussen encephalitis and intractable seizures. The chain combines TRBV27 with TRBJ1-1, with 8 bases fitting TRBD1. CDR3 DNA sequence: TGTGCCAGCAGAGCTACAGGGGGGATCACTGAAGCTTTCTTT. It translates to CASRATGGITEAFF.